One sample yielded the 11 T cell receptor beta chains listed below, sequenced in a study of shared clonotypes between healthy human individuals. The assay was immunoSEQ multiplex PCR, and TCRdb's table has in-frame clones only and misses some. The repertoire consists of millions of clones, with just under 95% occurring once and the leading ten covering roughly 1%. In the naive CD8 group, cells lacked CD45RO and were positively selected for CCR7, so terminally differentiated effector memory CD45RA+ cells were left out. Sequencing used naive CD8+ T cells sorted from blood. These TCRs come from a man in his late teens or twenties in good health.

Remarks on this clone: Other DNA sequences in the sample encode the same CDR3. This rearrangement joins TRBV30 to TRBJ2-7; D is possibly TRBD1 or TRBD2 (6 bases each). The CDR3 has 12 residues. V gave up 4 bases and J gave up 0 bases, with 7 bases separating them. Germline V gives CDR1 GTSNPN, CDR2 SVGIG (reference sequence). CDR3: CAWTGASYEQYF. CDR3 nucleotide sequence: TGTGCCTGGACGGGGGCCTCCTACGAGCAGTACTTC.

The V call is TRBV9, the J call TRBJ2-3, with 9 bases aligning to TRBD2. V lost 6 bases, J lost 5 bases, and 7 bases stayed unmatched. This CDR3 is 14 amino acids long. The germline CDR1 and CDR2 sequences are SGDLS and YYNGEE. The CDR3: CASNAAGGEDTQYF. The CDR3 nucleotides read TGTGCCAGCAACGCAGCGGGAGGTGAAGATACGCAGTATTTT.

The gene calls are TRBV11-2 and TRBJ2-5, with 8 bases lining up with TRBD2. V lost 3 bases, J lost 2 bases, and 2 bases stayed unmatched. This CDR3 comprises 14 residues. Germline CDR1 and CDR2: SGHAT and FQNNGV. DNA of the CDR3: TGTGCCAGCAGCTTCACTAGCGGACAAGAGACCCAGTACTTC. Translating it yields CASSFTSGQETQYF.

This sequence joins TRBV5-4 and TRBJ2-1, with TRBD2 as a possible D gene (6 bases). Germline V gene lookup returns CDR1 SGHNT and CDR2 YYREEE (reference sequence). The CDR3 covers 17 residues. V was shortened by 1 base and J by 8 bases, with 22 bases between the two germline ends. The CDR3 sequence is CASSLWESLGGWHEQFF. The CDR3 DNA reads as TGTGCCAGCAGCTTGTGGGAGAGCTTGGGAGGTTGGCATGAGCAGTTCTTC.

The chain is built from TRBV30 and TRBJ1-2; no clear D. The CDR3 is 14 residues long. V was cut by 5 bases and J by 5 bases, with 18 bases left in between. In germline, CDR1 is GTSNPN, CDR2 SVGIG (reference sequence). CDR3 amino acids: CAWGYRGPLYGYTF. The CDR3 bases are TGTGCCTGGGGTTACCGAGGTCCCCTGTATGGCTACACCTTC. The complete variable domain, with remaining parts taken from reference TRBV30 and TRBJ1-2, reads SQTIHQWPATLVQPVGSPLSLECTVEGTSNPNLYWYRQAAGRGLQLLFYSVGIGQISSEVPQNLSASRPQDRQFILSSKKLLLSDSGFYLCAWGYRGPLYGYTFGSGTRLTVV.

About this clone itself: At the DNA level, this CDR3 is encoded by other sequences in the same sample as well. The chain employs TRBV20-1 and TRBJ2-2; D is uncertain. Germline loops: CDR1 DFQATT, CDR2 SNEGSKA (reference sequence). V lost 2 bases, J lost 7 bases, and 5 bases lay in between. CDR3 length: 11 residues. This chain's CDR3 is CSARSSGELFF. Written as DNA, the CDR3 is TGCAGTGCTAGATCCAGCGGGGAGCTGTTTTTT.

This rearrangement joins TRBV19 to TRBJ1-2, with D maybe TRBD1 (5 bases). There are 19 residues in the CDR3. Germline CDR1 reads LNHDA; CDR2 reads SQIVND (reference sequence). Trimming left V 3 bases short and J 9 bases short, with 32 bases between. The CDR3 sequence is CASSIPTLEGRRGTMRYTF. CDR3 nucleotide sequence: TGTGCCAGTAGTATTCCGACCTTGGAGGGGCGGAGGGGCACTATGCGCTACACCTTC.

J is TRBJ2-7 and V is TRBV6-4; 7 bases match TRBD1. Germline assignment: CDR1 MRHNA and CDR2 SNTAGT. V gave up 3 bases and J gave up 5 bases; unmatched junction bases: 10. The CDR3 length is 15 residues. The CDR3 sequence: CASSDPTGYRDEQYF. DNA of the CDR3: TGTGCCAGCAGTGATCCGACAGGGTATAGGGACGAGCAGTACTTC.

The rearrangement links TRBV29-1 to TRBJ2-1, with D unclear. The CDR3 is made up of 14 amino acids. V was pared by 7 bases and J by 8 bases, with 21 bases between. Germline CDR1 reads SQVTM; CDR2 reads ANQGSEA. CDR3 sequence reads: CSANDLNVPDEQFF. DNA of the CDR3: TGCAGCGCGAACGACTTAAACGTCCCCGATGAGCAGTTCTTC.

The chain employs TRBV4-1 and TRBJ2-7, with TRBD2 as a possible D gene (5 bases). Germline V gene data show CDR1 as MGHRA and CDR2 as YSYEKL. This CDR3 spans 14 amino acids. V lost 3 bases and J 2 bases, leaving 11 bases between the germline ends. CDR3 in amino acids: CASSQSTGTYEQYF. The CDR3 region has the DNA TGCGCCAGCAGCCAGTCCACCGGGACCTACGAGCAGTACTTC.

This rearrangement joins TRBV15 to TRBJ1-3, with D unclear. Germline V gene sequence: CDR1 LNHNV, CDR2 YYDKDF (reference sequence). The CDR3 covers 15 residues. With 0 bases removed from V and 0 bases from J, the gap between germline ends came to 6 bases. The CDR3 sequence is CATSRDGSSGNTIYF. CDR3 nucleotide sequence: TGTGCCACCAGCAGAGATGGCAGCTCTGGAAACACCATATATTTT. The full variable domain, rest sourced from reference TRBV15 and TRBJ1-3, is DAMVIQNPRYQVTQFGKPVTLSCSQTLNHNVMYWYQQKSSQAPKLLFHYYDKDFNNEADTPDNFQSRRPNTSFCFLDIRSPGLGDTAMYLCATSRDGSSGNTIYFGEGSWLTVV.